This T cell receptor (beta chain) was captured by sequencing in a study of blood T cell repertoires in COVID-19. The CDR3 covers 13 residues. Germline V gene lookup returns CDR1 LGHDT and CDR2 YNNKEL (reference sequence). V lost 1 base, J lost 4 bases, and 7 bases lay in between. In the original analysis: Using reference gene primer amplification, nucleated cell counts were estimated. Using immunoSEQ multiplex PCR, the repertoire was profiled, and TCRdb retains in-frame clones only, with some absent. V and J calls and clone size are copied from that table; D and trimming were computed from the DNA. The sample carries under 130,000 clones, over 75% recorded once.

The J gene is TRBJ2-5, the V gene TRBV3-1 (or the pseudogene TRBV3-2); D unclear. The receptor was derived from a human donor in a cohort sampled during active COVID-19. Sequencing input: peripheral blood. The CDR3 reads CASSQARGETQYF. CDR3 coding DNA: TGTGCCAGCAGCCAAGCCCGCGGAGAGACCCAGTACTTC.